This T cell receptor (beta chain) was identified during a study of blood T cell repertoires in COVID-19. Overall study: PBMCs, B-cell-depleted T cells, or T cells were the source of the cDNA or gDNA that made up the material.

V lost 3 bases and J lost 2, with 9 bases in between. CDR3 length: 14 amino acids. Germline V lookup: CDR1 SGDLS, CDR2 YYNGEE. This clone was seen once. Only in-frame clones appear in the TCRdb table, and some are missing; sequencing was by immunoSEQ multiplex PCR. The sample has about 300,000 clones; 65% to 90% are singletons. The sample consisted of PBMCs or T cells enriched from blood (not recorded which). The chain carries TRBV9 and TRBJ1-3; D might be TRBD1 (6 bases). This receptor was identified in a man between 25 and 39 years old who had recovered from COVID-19. In DNA, the CDR3 is TGTGCCAGCAGCGCGGGGGGCGCTGGAAACACCATATATTTT. Translation: CASSAGGAGNTIYF.